The 27 T cell receptor beta chains below all came from one sample that was sequenced in a study of shared clonotypes between healthy human individuals. The table came from immunoSEQ multiplex PCR; TCRdb's copy has only in-frame clones and leaves some out. The repertoire consists of roughly 1,500,000 clones, with 95% to 99% occurring once and the leading ten covering around 0.45%. The sample taken for sequencing was naive CD4+ T cells sorted from blood. The subset is: CD45RA+ positively selected. Receptor source: a man aged 30 to 39 in good health.

This clone came up once. The V call is TRBV27, the J call TRBJ2-7; tentatively, D is TRBD1 (6 bases). V shed 4 bases and J shed 5 bases, with 15 bases lying between them. The CDR3 consists of 14 residues. CDR1 is MNHEY and CDR2 is SMNVEV in the germline V gene (reference sequence). CDR3 in amino acids: CASSSDAKGDEQYF. Written as DNA, the CDR3 is TGTGCCAGCAGTTCAGACGCAAAGGGGGACGAGCAGTACTTC.

The sample holds one count of this clone. At the DNA level, this CDR3 is encoded by other sequences in the same sample as well. The CDR3 reads CASGRDRGYEQYF. CDR3 coding DNA: TGCGCCAGCGGGAGGGACAGGGGCTACGAGCAGTACTTC. V gene TRBV5-1 combines with J gene TRBJ2-7; TRBD1 matches 10 bases. The CDR3 extends over 13 amino acids. CDR1 is SGHRS and CDR2 is YFSETQ in the germline V gene. The J segment lost 3 bases and the V segment lost 7 bases, leaving 4 bases of the junction unmatched.

This clone was detected only once. The chain recombines TRBV28 with TRBJ1-2, with a tentative D call TRBD1 (6 bases). Germline V gene sequence: CDR1 MDHEN, CDR2 SYDVKM. The CDR3 covers 15 residues. V was pared by 5 bases and J by 4 bases, with 17 bases between. In DNA form, the CDR3 reads TGTGCCAGCAGTCCCCTAGGGGGGTTCATCTATGGCTACACCTTC. This encodes CASSPLGGFIYGYTF.

The chain carries TRBV28 and TRBJ1-5, with a weak D call TRBD1 (5 bases). The V gene lost 5 bases and the J gene lost 6 bases, with 17 bases spanning the gap. The CDR3 totals 15 residues. Germline-derived CDR1 and CDR2 are MDHEN and SYDVKM. CDR3 protein: CASSPTRGLSQPQHF. The CDR3 DNA sequence: TGTGCCAGCAGTCCAACGCGGGGGTTGAGTCAGCCCCAGCATTTT.

This clone has a single count. The rearrangement uses TRBV6-1 and TRBJ2-7; 11 bases are shared with TRBD2. Germline CDR1 and CDR2: MNHNS and SASEGT. This CDR3 has 16 amino acids. V shed 4 bases, J shed 2 bases, and the junction held 7 bases outside the gene matches. The CDR3 sequence: CASSVGVLAGAYEQYF. CDR3 coding DNA: TGTGCCAGCAGTGTAGGGGTACTAGCGGGGGCCTACGAGCAGTACTTC.

This sequence joins TRBV15 and TRBJ2-3; TRBD2 matches at 8 bases. The V segment lost 0 bases and the J segment 1 base; nucleotides outside the gene matches: 3. The CDR3 consists of 16 residues. Germline loops: CDR1 LNHNV, CDR2 YYDKDF (reference sequence). CDR3 DNA: TGTGCCACCAGCAGAGATAACGGGAGGGGCACAGATACGCAGTATTTT. It is translated as CATSRDNGRGTDTQYF.

The chain recombines TRBV10-3 with TRBJ1-2; the D is unclear. CDR1 is ENHRY and CDR2 is SYGVKD in the germline V gene. The length of the CDR3 is 13 residues. V lost 11 bases to trimming and J lost 4 bases, with 17 bases between them. The CDR3 protein is CAASRGLGYGYTF. DNA for the CDR3: TGTGCCGCCTCGCGAGGTCTTGGCTATGGCTACACCTTC.

The chain employs TRBV5-4 and TRBJ2-3; 11 bases are a match to TRBD2. This CDR3 contains 18 residues. V dropped 1 base and J dropped 1; count of bases not matched to a gene: 8. Germline lookup yields CDR1 SGHNT and CDR2 YYREEE (reference sequence). CDR3: CASSLRLAGRVGTDTQYF. CDR3 DNA: TGTGCCAGCAGCTTGAGACTAGCGGGGCGTGTGGGCACAGATACGCAGTATTTT.

In this sample, this clone turned up once. V is TRBV28 and J is TRBJ1-5; D is uncertain. Germline-derived CDR1 and CDR2 are MDHEN and SYDVKM. With 2 bases removed from V and 6 bases from J, the gap between germline ends came to 11 bases. The CDR3 contains 14 residues. This chain's CDR3 is CASSLLSRVQPQHF. CDR3 sequence (DNA): TGTGCCAGCAGTTTACTTTCGCGCGTTCAGCCCCAGCATTTT.

This chain connects TRBV2 to TRBJ2-5; TRBD1 matches at 9 bases. The V gene's germline CDR1 is SNHLY and CDR2 FYNNEI. Trimming cost V 6 bases and J 5 bases; bases outside gene matches: 7. The length of the CDR3 is 14 residues. The CDR3 nucleotides read TGTGCCAGCAGGTCCCGGGACAGGGCGGAGACCCAGTACTTC. Translation: CASRSRDRAETQYF.

The chain couples TRBV5-1 to TRBJ2-1; 11 nucleotides line up with TRBD2. This CDR3 spans 20 amino acids. Germline V gives CDR1 SGHRS, CDR2 YFSETQ. Losses at the gene ends were 4 bases for V and 7 bases for J; bases not matched to a gene: 22. The CDR3 is CASSAKLAGVLIPTGNEQFF. DNA of the CDR3: TGCGCCAGCAGCGCAAAACTAGCGGGAGTGTTAATTCCTACGGGGAATGAGCAGTTCTTC.

Here the CDR3 reads CASREGQTNYGYTF. In DNA form, the CDR3 reads TGTGCCAGCAGAGAGGGACAGACAAACTATGGCTACACCTTC. The rearrangement links TRBV28 to TRBJ1-2; 7 nucleotides align to TRBD1. J lost 2 bases, V lost 6 bases, and 6 bases had no gene match. Germline V lookup: CDR1 MDHEN, CDR2 SYDVKM. This CDR3 has 14 residues.

The chain joins TRBV29-1 to TRBJ2-5; weak D call: TRBD2 (5 bases). The V and J ends lost 2 bases and 5 bases respectively, with 9 bases between them. Germline lookup yields CDR1 SQVTM and CDR2 ANQGSEA. This CDR3 region has 12 residues. The CDR3 is CSVEREKETQYF. The CDR3 DNA reads TGCAGCGTTGAAAGGGAGAAGGAGACCCAGTACTTC.

V usage is TRBV12-5 and J usage is TRBJ2-1, with unresolved D. With 1 base removed from V and 7 bases from J, the gap between germline ends came to 11 bases. The CDR3 extends over 14 amino acids. CDR1 is LGHNT and CDR2 is FRNRAP in the germline V gene. Here the CDR3 reads CASGLDQRRNEQFF. CDR3 coding DNA: TGTGCTAGTGGTTTGGACCAGCGACGAAATGAGCAGTTCTTC.

The J gene is TRBJ2-3, the V gene TRBV9; D remains ambiguous. Germline-derived CDR1 and CDR2 are SGDLS and YYNGEE. The V and J ends lost 0 bases and 6 bases respectively, with 5 bases between them. This CDR3 spans 12 amino acids. The CDR3 coding sequence is TGTGCCAGCAGCGTAGTTTATGATACGCAGTATTTT. Its translation: CASSVVYDTQYF.

The chain carries TRBV4-1 and TRBJ2-4; D not certain. In germline, CDR1 is MGHRA, CDR2 YSYEKL. The CDR3 runs to 14 residues. Trimming removed 0 bases at V and 7 bases at J, with 10 bases between. The CDR3 reads CASSQDKPANIQYF. CDR3 bases: TGCGCCAGCAGCCAAGATAAGCCGGCGAACATTCAGTACTTC.

The chain recombines TRBV9 with TRBJ2-5; possibly TRBD1 for D (5 bases). This CDR3 is built from 13 residues. Germline CDR1 is SGDLS and CDR2 is YYNGEE. Between the trimmed V and J ends, which lost 3 bases and 1 base, there was a span of 7 bases. The DNA of the CDR3 is TGTGCCAGCAGCGGACAGCCCCAAGAGACCCAGTACTTC. Protein sequence: CASSGQPQETQYF.

The chain joins TRBV5-6 to TRBJ2-5; D remains ambiguous. CDR3 length: 12 residues. Trimming removed 4 bases from V and 5 bases from J, with 9 bases in between. Germline-derived CDR1 and CDR2 are SGHDT and YYEEEE. The CDR3, as DNA: TGTGCCAGCAGCCCGGGTCCGGAGACCCAGTACTTC. Protein sequence: CASSPGPETQYF.

The chain uses TRBV11-2 and TRBJ2-7; no firm D call. CDR3 length: 13 residues. Germline CDR1 and CDR2: SGHAT and FQNNGV. The ends were cut back, 8 bases at V and 4 bases at J, with 15 bases in the middle. The CDR3 loop reads CASGGGWKYEQYF. CDR3 coding DNA: TGTGCCAGCGGTGGTGGGTGGAAATACGAGCAGTACTTC. The full variable domain, its missing parts supplied by reference TRBV11-2 and TRBJ2-7, is EAGVAQSPRYKIIEKRQSVAFWCNPISGHATLYWYQQILGQGPKLLIQFQNNGVVDDSQLPKDRFSAERLKGVDSTLKIQPAKLEDSAVYLCASGGGWKYEQYFGPGTRLTVT.

The chain joins TRBV6-5 to TRBJ2-7; D gene uncertain. V dropped 5 bases and J dropped 9 bases, with 11 bases sitting between them. The germline CDR1 and CDR2 sequences are MNHEY and SVGAGI. CDR3 length equals 11 residues. The CDR3 loop is CASSNSVLQYF. CDR3 coding DNA: TGTGCCAGCAGTAATTCGGTGCTGCAGTACTTC.

V is TRBV11-2 and J is TRBJ2-7, with 9 bases identical to TRBD2. The trim removed 2 bases at V and 3 bases at J, leaving 8 bases unmatched. The CDR3 has 16 amino acids. Germline CDR1 reads SGHAT; CDR2 reads FQNNGV. CDR3 in amino acids: CASSLSLAGVDYEQYF. CDR3 coding DNA: TGTGCCAGCAGCTTAAGCTTAGCGGGAGTTGACTACGAGCAGTACTTC.

With regard to this clone: One end of the junction varies from germline; a read error may be responsible. The gene calls are TRBV5-1 and TRBJ2-3; 8 bases agree with TRBD1. The CDR3 length is 17 residues. The germline CDR1 and CDR2 sequences are SGHRS and YFSETQ. In DNA, the CDR3 is TGCGCCAGCAGTTTGGACAGGGAAAGTAGGGGGACCCTTGCGCAGTATTTT. This codes for CASSLDRESRGTLAQYF.

This clone was counted only a few times. The V gene is TRBV6-1, the J gene TRBJ1-5; D is uncertain. V shed 3 bases and J shed 3 bases, with 6 bases lying between them. The CDR3 length is 13 residues. The germline V gene encodes CDR1 MNHNS and CDR2 SASEGT. The CDR3 reads CASSEGFNQPQHF. CDR3 DNA sequence: TGTGCCAGCAGTGAGGGGTTCAATCAGCCCCAGCATTTT.

Comments on this clone: This CDR3 is also generated by other DNA sequences in the sample. This sequence joins TRBV6-1 and TRBJ2-3; 9 positions agree with TRBD1. V lost 9 bases and J lost 4; bases outside the gene matches: 5. Germline CDR1 MNHNS, CDR2 SASEGT. This CDR3 is built from 13 residues. DNA of the CDR3: TGTGCCAGTAGCCGGGACAGGGCAGATACGCAGTATTTT. Protein sequence: CASSRDRADTQYF.

On this clone: This sample includes further DNA sequences coding for the same CDR3. The V call is TRBV6-6, the J call TRBJ1-3; a possible D gene is TRBD1 (6 bases). This CDR3 spans 14 amino acids. Germline V gene lookup returns CDR1 MNHNY and CDR2 SVGAGI (reference sequence). V was pared by 2 bases and J by 1 base, with 6 bases between. In DNA, the CDR3 is TGTGCCAGCAGTTACCAGGGGTCTGGAAACACCATATATTTT. It translates to CASSYQGSGNTIYF.

The chain has TRBV10-3 and TRBJ1-4; D is uncertain. The CDR3 loop spans 15 amino acids. With 3 bases removed from V and 6 bases from J, the gap between germline ends came to 14 bases. Per the germline V gene, CDR1 is ENHRY and CDR2 is SYGVKD. Here the CDR3 reads CAISDPTNGDEKLFF. In DNA, the CDR3 is TGTGCCATCAGTGACCCAACAAATGGGGATGAAAAACTGTTTTTT.

The chain joins TRBV21-1 to TRBJ2-3; the table's D call, TRBD2, was not checked against the DNA. TRBV21-1 is a listed pseudogene. The CDR3 consists of 18 residues. CDR3 sequence (DNA): TGTGCCAGCAGCCCAAGGGACACAGCGGGAGCTAGCACAGATACGCAGTATTTT. Amino acid sequence: CASSPRDTAGASTDTQYF.